These 11 T cell receptor beta chains came from one sample sequenced in a study of T cell repertoires in cytomegalovirus infection. TCRdb recomputed calls from the reads with MiXCR, one row per CDR3 protein. The repertoire holds 500,000 or so distinct CDR3 sequences, with about 15% as singletons. Input material: CD8+ T cells from PBMCs. Receptors originate from a human donor in good health (CMV status not recorded). Some clones in this sample may be carry-over from other donors' samples.

This clonotype has ten or more counts. J is TRBJ1-4 and V is TRBV7-9; the match to TRBD1 covers 7 bases. The germline gives CDR1 SEHNR, CDR2 FQNEAQ (reference sequence). Unmatched junction bases numbered 2, after V lost 6 bases and J lost 7 bases. The CDR3 covers 12 residues. The CDR3 sequence: CASRGDSEKLFF. In nucleotides, the CDR3 is TGTGCCAGCAGAGGGGACAGTGAAAAACTGTTTTTT.

There are many counts of this clonotype. V is TRBV7-9 and J is TRBJ1-4; D perhaps matches TRBD1 (5 bases). The CDR3 is 16 residues long. CDR1 SEHNR and CDR2 FQNEAQ come from the germline V gene (reference sequence). V was trimmed by 1 base and J by 7 bases, leaving 16 bases between them. Written as DNA, the CDR3 is TGTGCCAGCAGCTTAGTGGACTCCGGGACCCTTGAAAAACTGTTTTTT. Residues: CASSLVDSGTLEKLFF.

About this clonotype itself: A read error may explain this, as a much larger clone is one base away. The CDR3 region has the DNA TGTGCCAGCAGTGAATTAGGGACTAGCCATTACAATGGGCAGTTCTTC. Translated: CASSELGTSHYNGQFF. V gene TRBV6-1 combines with J gene TRBJ2-1, with 9 bases aligning to TRBD2. Germline CDR1 MNHNS, CDR2 SASEGT. The CDR3 has 16 amino acids.

This clonotype occurred many times. The J gene is TRBJ2-1, the V gene TRBV4-2, with D maybe TRBD2 (7 bases). CDR1 is LGHNA and CDR2 is YNFKEQ in the germline V gene. V lost 3 bases and J 4 bases, leaving 16 bases between the germline ends. CDR3 length: 16 residues. The CDR3 region has the DNA TGTGCCAGCAGCCAGGTTGAAGGGGGGGGTTACAATGAGCAGTTCTTC. It yields the protein CASSQVEGGGYNEQFF.

The chain is built from TRBV19 and TRBJ1-1; 9 nucleotides line up with TRBD1. Trimming at V came to 6 bases and at J to 7 bases, leaving 9 bases not matched to a gene. The CDR3 is made up of 14 amino acids. Germline V gene data show CDR1 as LNHDA and CDR2 as SQIVND (reference sequence). CDR3 region: CASRIVQGAVEAFF. The CDR3 bases are TGTGCCAGTAGGATCGTACAGGGGGCTGTTGAAGCTTTCTTT.

This clonotype occurred many times. This rearrangement joins TRBV27 to TRBJ2-1; 10 positions match TRBD1. Germline lookup yields CDR1 MNHEY and CDR2 SMNVEV (reference sequence). J gave up 9 bases and V 8 bases, and 10 bases lay outside the gene matches. There are 14 residues in the CDR3. Here the CDR3 reads CASERQGAPGEQFF. The CDR3 nucleotides are TGTGCCAGCGAGAGACAGGGGGCGCCTGGTGAGCAGTTCTTC.

This clonotype has ten or more counts. The chain links TRBV7-9 to TRBJ2-7, with 7 bases lining up with TRBD2. The CDR3 loop spans 16 amino acids. Looked up from germline, CDR1 is SEHNR and CDR2 is FQNEAQ (reference sequence). V trimming: 5 bases; J trimming: 1 base; junction bases outside the gene matches: 11. The CDR3 nucleotides read TGTGCCAGCAGCCCCAGGGAGGGACTCCGGTCCTACGAGCAGTACTTC. This codes for CASSPREGLRSYEQYF.

This clonotype was counted only a few times. The chain is built from TRBV15 and TRBJ2-3; 7 bases map to TRBD2. The V and J ends lost 0 bases and 1 base, in that order; junction bases with no gene match: 7. The CDR3 is made up of 17 amino acids. The germline CDR1 and CDR2 sequences are LNHNV and YYDKDF (reference sequence). In DNA form, the CDR3 reads TGTGCCACCAGCAGAGATCTAAATCGGGGGGGCACAGATACGCAGTATTTT. Encoded protein: CATSRDLNRGGTDTQYF.

This clonotype came up a few times. The chain recombines TRBV4-1 with TRBJ1-5, with 7 bases aligning to TRBD1. Germline lookup yields CDR1 MGHRA and CDR2 YSYEKL. V gave up 6 bases and J gave up 1 base; unmatched junction bases: 6. This CDR3 region has 15 residues. CDR3 nucleotides: TGCGCCAGCAGTCGACAGGGACTGAGCAATCAGCCCCAGCATTTT. Translating it yields CASSRQGLSNQPQHF.

On this clonotype itself: Since a much larger clone is just one base distant, this may be a read error. V usage is TRBV6-5 and J usage is TRBJ2-2; 8 bases match TRBD2. The V gene's germline CDR1 is MNHEY and CDR2 SVGAGI. V gave up 0 bases and J gave up 4 bases; unmatched junction bases: 7. The CDR3 totals 17 residues. The DNA for the CDR3 is TGTGCCAGCAGTTACTCCGGACTAGCTCTCCCCACCGGGGAGCTGTTTTTT. Translated, it gives CASSYSGLALPTGELFF.

The sample holds many counts of this clonotype. At one of its ends the junction is not consistent with the germline gene, which may arise from a read error. The rearrangement joins TRBV5-1 to TRBJ2-1; D uncertain. The CDR3 runs to 11 residues. The germline gives CDR1 SGHRS, CDR2 YFSETQ. CDR3 nucleotides: TGTGCCAGCAGCTTCGGTGGGGAGCAGTTCTTC. This sequence encodes CASSFGGEQFF.